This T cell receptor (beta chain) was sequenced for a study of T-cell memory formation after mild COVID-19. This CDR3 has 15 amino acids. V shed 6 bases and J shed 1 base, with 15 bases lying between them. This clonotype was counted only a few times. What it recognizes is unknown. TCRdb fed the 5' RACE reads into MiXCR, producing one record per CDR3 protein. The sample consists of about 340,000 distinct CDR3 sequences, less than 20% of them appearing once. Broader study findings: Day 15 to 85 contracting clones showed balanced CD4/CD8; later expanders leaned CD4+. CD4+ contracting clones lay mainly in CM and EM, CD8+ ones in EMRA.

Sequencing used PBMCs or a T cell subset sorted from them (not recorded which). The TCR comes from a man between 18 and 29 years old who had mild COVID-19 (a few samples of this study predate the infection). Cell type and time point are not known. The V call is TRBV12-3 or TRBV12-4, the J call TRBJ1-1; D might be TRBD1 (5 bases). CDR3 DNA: TGTGCCAGCAGAGGGACCGCCTCTGGGAACACTGAAGCTTTCTTT. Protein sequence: CASRGTASGNTEAFF.